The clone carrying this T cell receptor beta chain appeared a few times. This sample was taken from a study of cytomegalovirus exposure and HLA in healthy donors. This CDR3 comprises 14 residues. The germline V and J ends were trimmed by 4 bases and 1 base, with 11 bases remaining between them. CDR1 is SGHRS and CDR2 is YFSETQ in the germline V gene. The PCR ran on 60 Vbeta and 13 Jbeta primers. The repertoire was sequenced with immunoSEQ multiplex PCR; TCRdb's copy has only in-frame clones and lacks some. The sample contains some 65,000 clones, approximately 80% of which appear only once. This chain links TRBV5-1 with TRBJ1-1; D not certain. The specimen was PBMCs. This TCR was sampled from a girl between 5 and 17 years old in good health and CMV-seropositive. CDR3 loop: CASSPAWRNTEAFF. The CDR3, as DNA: TGCGCCAGCAGCCCCGCCTGGAGGAACACTGAAGCTTTCTTT.